Listed below are T cell receptor beta chains from one sample, sequenced in a study of shared clonotypes between healthy human individuals. Sequencing was performed with immunoSEQ multiplex PCR; in TCRdb, only in-frame clones are kept and a portion is missing. The data contain roughly 2.4 million clones, 90% to 97% of them singletons. Specimen: naive CD4+ T cells sorted from blood. The receptors were sampled from a man aged 18 to 30 in good health. CDR3s include the opening cysteine and the closing phenylalanine or tryptophan. The order of the fields is CDR3 protein, CDR3 DNA, clone size, J gene, V gene, D gene. The D gene is left open where the match is weak. Clone size is given for some rows only: seen once, a few or many times, or a class if the clone is expanded.

CDR3aa: CAISPQNPRRGSYEQYF; CDR3nt: TGTGCCATCAGTCCCCAAAACCCCCGCAGGGGATCCTACGAGCAGTACTTC; abundance: -; j_gene: TRBJ2-7; v_gene: TRBV10-3; d_gene: -
CDR3aa: CASSEQGGSTETQYF; CDR3nt: TGTGCCAGCAGTGAACAAGGCGGGAGTACAGAGACCCAGTACTTC; abundance: -; j_gene: TRBJ2-5; v_gene: TRBV6-1; d_gene: TRBD2
CDR3aa: CAWSVRGETQYF; CDR3nt: TGTGCCTGGAGTGTACGAGGAGAGACCCAGTACTTC; abundance: -; j_gene: TRBJ2-5; v_gene: TRBV30; d_gene: -
CDR3aa: CASSIIPGQGTSPLHF; CDR3nt: TGTGCCAGCAGCATTATCCCGGGACAGGGGACGTCACCCCTCCACTTT; abundance: -; j_gene: TRBJ1-6; v_gene: TRBV11-2; d_gene: TRBD1
CDR3aa: CASSLSPAWQFF; CDR3nt: TGTGCCAGCAGCTTATCCCCGGCCTGGCAGTTCTTC; abundance: -; j_gene: TRBJ2-1; v_gene: TRBV7-2; d_gene: -
CDR3aa: CASSDSLAGGTNEQFF; CDR3nt: TGTGCCAGCAGTGACTCCCTAGCGGGGGGGACCAATGAGCAGTTCTTC; abundance: -; j_gene: TRBJ2-1; v_gene: TRBV6-4; d_gene: TRBD2
CDR3aa: CASSLTGTEAFF; CDR3nt: TGCGCCAGCAGCCTGACAGGGACTGAAGCTTTCTTT; abundance: -; j_gene: TRBJ1-1; v_gene: TRBV5-1; d_gene: TRBD1
CDR3aa: CASSLFTQGGGELFF; CDR3nt: TGTGCCAGCAGTTTATTTACTCAGGGAGGCGGGGAGCTGTTTTTT; abundance: -; j_gene: TRBJ2-2; v_gene: TRBV27; d_gene: -
CDR3aa: CASSLPGRSSYEQYF; CDR3nt: TGTGCCAGCAGTTTACCCGGGAGGAGCTCCTACGAGCAGTACTTC; abundance: -; j_gene: TRBJ2-7; v_gene: TRBV27; d_gene: TRBD2
CDR3aa: CASSPGTVSVEQYF; CDR3nt: TGCGCCAGCAGCCCCGGGACAGTCAGCGTCGAGCAGTACTTC; abundance: -; j_gene: TRBJ2-7; v_gene: TRBV5-1; d_gene: TRBD1
CDR3aa: CASSVTFGAGANVLTF; CDR3nt: TGTGCCAGCAGCGTAACCTTTGGGGCCGGGGCCAACGTCCTGACTTTC; abundance: -; j_gene: TRBJ2-6; v_gene: TRBV9; d_gene: -
CDR3aa: CASSLSSGDGEQFF; CDR3nt: TGCGCCAGCAGCTTGAGTTCAGGGGACGGGGAGCAGTTCTTC; abundance: -; j_gene: TRBJ2-1; v_gene: TRBV5-1; d_gene: -
CDR3aa: CASSLLQGNTIYF; CDR3nt: TGTGCCAGCAGTTTATTACAGGGAAACACCATATATTTT; abundance: -; j_gene: TRBJ1-3; v_gene: TRBV28; d_gene: -
CDR3aa: CASSGTGRREAFF; CDR3nt: TGTGCCAGCTCGGGTACAGGGAGGCGTGAAGCTTTCTTT; abundance: -; j_gene: TRBJ1-1; v_gene: TRBV18; d_gene: -
CDR3aa: CASSGGGNEQFF; CDR3nt: TGTGCCAGCTCCGGGGGAGGGAATGAGCAGTTCTTC; abundance: once; j_gene: TRBJ2-1; v_gene: TRBV6-5; d_gene: TRBD2
CDR3aa: CASSLIQGGGETQYF; CDR3nt: TGCGCCAGCAGCTTAATACAGGGAGGAGGTGAGACCCAGTACTTC; abundance: -; j_gene: TRBJ2-5; v_gene: TRBV5-1; d_gene: -
CDR3aa: CATQWDTSLNEKLFF; CDR3nt: TGTGCCACCCAATGGGACACCTCCCTAAATGAAAAACTGTTTTTT; abundance: once; j_gene: TRBJ1-4; v_gene: TRBV2; d_gene: -
CDR3aa: CASSLGALRDRNSPLHF; CDR3nt: TGTGCCAGCAGCTTGGGGGCCCTAAGGGACCGGAATTCACCCCTCCACTTT; abundance: -; j_gene: TRBJ1-6; v_gene: TRBV5-6; d_gene: -
CDR3aa: CAISESGAQHF; CDR3nt: TGTGCCATCAGTGAGTCGGGGGCGCAGCATTTT; abundance: few; j_gene: TRBJ1-5; v_gene: TRBV10-3; d_gene: -
CDR3aa: CASSPHASGGNTGELFF; CDR3nt: TGTGCCAGCAGCCCCCACGCTAGCGGGGGGAACACCGGGGAGCTGTTTTTT; abundance: -; j_gene: TRBJ2-2; v_gene: TRBV7-3; d_gene: TRBD2
CDR3aa: CASSKGGEQYF; CDR3nt: TGTGCCAGCAGTAAAGGGGGGGAGCAGTACTTC; abundance: -; j_gene: TRBJ2-7; v_gene: TRBV2; d_gene: -
CDR3aa: CASSPLASEETQYF; CDR3nt: TGCGCCAGCAGCCCCCTAGCGTCCGAAGAGACCCAGTACTTC; abundance: -; j_gene: TRBJ2-5; v_gene: TRBV5-1; d_gene: -
CDR3aa: CASSYRGGAVYNEQFF; CDR3nt: TGTGCCAGCAGTTACCGTGGCGGGGCGGTCTACAATGAGCAGTTCTTC; abundance: -; j_gene: TRBJ2-1; v_gene: TRBV6-6; d_gene: -
CDR3aa: CASSESTRMQAFF; CDR3nt: TGCGCCAGCAGTGAGTCGACGAGGATGCAAGCTTTCTTT; abundance: -; j_gene: TRBJ1-1; v_gene: TRBV10-1; d_gene: -
CDR3aa: CASSLVLPGAPLQETQYF; CDR3nt: TGTGCCAGCAGCTTAGTCCTCCCAGGGGCTCCTTTACAAGAGACCCAGTACTTC; abundance: -; j_gene: TRBJ2-5; v_gene: TRBV7-9; d_gene: -
CDR3aa: CASSLEAGPQHF; CDR3nt: TGTGCCAGCAGCTTAGAAGCGGGGCCCCAGCATTTT; abundance: -; j_gene: TRBJ1-5; v_gene: TRBV7-2; d_gene: -
CDR3aa: CASSAPRPPLHF; CDR3nt: TGTGCCAGCAGTGCCCCCAGACCACCCCTCCACTTT; abundance: -; j_gene: TRBJ1-6; v_gene: TRBV25-1; d_gene: -
CDR3aa: CASSEYSNLAFQFF; CDR3nt: TGTGCCAGCAGTGAATATTCTAACTTGGCATTTCAGTTCTTC; abundance: -; j_gene: TRBJ2-1; v_gene: TRBV25-1; d_gene: -
CDR3aa: CASSPRQGNNSPLHF; CDR3nt: TGTGCCAGCAGTCCGCGACAGGGGAACAATTCACCCCTCCACTTT; abundance: -; j_gene: TRBJ1-6; v_gene: TRBV6-1; d_gene: TRBD1
CDR3aa: CASSLDYSGANNSPLHF; CDR3nt: TGCGCCAGCAGCCTAGATTACTCGGGGGCCAATAATTCACCCCTCCACTTT; abundance: -; j_gene: TRBJ1-6; v_gene: TRBV4-3; d_gene: -
CDR3aa: CASSFLNYEQYF; CDR3nt: TGTGCCAGCAGTTTCCTCAACTACGAGCAGTACTTC; abundance: -; j_gene: TRBJ2-7; v_gene: TRBV27; d_gene: -
CDR3aa: CASSDRLAGYNEQFF; CDR3nt: TGTGCCAGCAGTGATAGACTAGCGGGGTACAATGAGCAGTTCTTC; abundance: once; j_gene: TRBJ2-1; v_gene: TRBV2; d_gene: TRBD2
CDR3aa: CASRKGGRTEAFF; CDR3nt: TGTGCCAGCAGAAAAGGGGGCAGAACTGAAGCTTTCTTT; abundance: -; j_gene: TRBJ1-1; v_gene: TRBV28; d_gene: TRBD1
CDR3aa: CASSYSQGSNQPQHF; CDR3nt: TGTGCCAGCAGTTACTCACAGGGGAGCAATCAGCCCCAGCATTTT; abundance: -; j_gene: TRBJ1-5; v_gene: TRBV6-5; d_gene: TRBD1
CDR3aa: CAISEASGQNGYTF; CDR3nt: TGTGCCATCAGTGAGGCTAGTGGGCAAAATGGCTACACCTTC; abundance: few; j_gene: TRBJ1-2; v_gene: TRBV10-3; d_gene: -
CDR3aa: CASSWQANYGYTF; CDR3nt: TGTGCCAGCAGTTGGCAGGCTAACTATGGCTACACCTTT; abundance: -; j_gene: TRBJ1-2; v_gene: TRBV6-5; d_gene: -
CDR3aa: CASSLGTAGEKLFF; CDR3nt: TGCGCCAGCAGCTTAGGGACAGCGGGTGAAAAACTGTTTTTT; abundance: once; j_gene: TRBJ1-4; v_gene: TRBV5-1; d_gene: TRBD1
CDR3aa: CAISARDEKLFF; CDR3nt: TGTGCCATCTCCGCCAGGGACGAAAAACTGTTTTTT; abundance: -; j_gene: TRBJ1-4; v_gene: TRBV10-3; d_gene: -
CDR3aa: CASSLQVGSGVNTGELFF; CDR3nt: TGTGCCAGCAGCTTACAGGTTGGCAGCGGGGTAAACACCGGGGAGCTGTTTTTT; abundance: -; j_gene: TRBJ2-2; v_gene: TRBV7-2; d_gene: TRBD2
CDR3aa: CASSYSNEQYF; CDR3nt: TGTGCCAGCAGTTACTCCAACGAGCAGTACTTC; abundance: -; j_gene: TRBJ2-7; v_gene: TRBV6-5; d_gene: -
CDR3aa: CASSRDPYGGYTF; CDR3nt: TGTGCCAGCAGCCGGGACCCCTATGGGGGCTACACCTTC; abundance: -; j_gene: TRBJ1-2; v_gene: TRBV6-1; d_gene: -
CDR3aa: CASSFRDRAGNTIYF; CDR3nt: TGTGCCAGCAGTTTCCGGGACAGGGCTGGAAACACCATATATTTT; abundance: once; j_gene: TRBJ1-3; v_gene: TRBV28; d_gene: TRBD1
CDR3aa: CASSQNSNQPQHF; CDR3nt: TGCGCCAGCAGCCAGAATAGCAATCAGCCCCAGCATTTT; abundance: -; j_gene: TRBJ1-5; v_gene: TRBV10-2; d_gene: -
CDR3aa: CASSLVKGPYNEQFF; CDR3nt: TGTGCCAGCAGCTTAGTTAAGGGCCCCTACAATGAGCAGTTCTTC; abundance: -; j_gene: TRBJ2-1; v_gene: TRBV7-9; d_gene: -
CDR3aa: CASSAGSSTDTQYF; CDR3nt: TGCGCCAGCAGCGCGGGGTCTAGCACAGATACGCAGTATTTT; abundance: once; j_gene: TRBJ2-3; v_gene: TRBV5-1; d_gene: -
CDR3aa: CASSPLTGTMNTEAFF; CDR3nt: TGTGCCAGCAGCCCGCTGACAGGGACCATGAACACTGAAGCTTTCTTT; abundance: -; j_gene: TRBJ1-1; v_gene: TRBV7-9; d_gene: TRBD1
CDR3aa: CASSLGDTDTQYF; CDR3nt: TGTGCTAGCAGCTTAGGGGACACAGATACGCAGTATTTT; abundance: -; j_gene: TRBJ2-3; v_gene: TRBV7-7; d_gene: -
CDR3aa: CASIRVGMGEQYF; CDR3nt: TGTGCCAGCATCAGGGTCGGGATGGGCGAGCAGTACTTC; abundance: -; j_gene: TRBJ2-7; v_gene: TRBV2; d_gene: -
CDR3aa: CASSEGAVGDIQYF; CDR3nt: TGCGCCAGCAGTGAGGGGGCAGTAGGCGACATTCAGTACTTC; abundance: -; j_gene: TRBJ2-4; v_gene: TRBV10-1; d_gene: -
CDR3aa: CATSRPTSGNTIYF; CDR3nt: TGTGCCACCAGTCGACCGACATCTGGAAACACCATATATTTT; abundance: -; j_gene: TRBJ1-3; v_gene: TRBV10-3; d_gene: -